What follows is one T cell receptor beta chain and its context. This entry comes from a study of cytomegalovirus exposure and HLA in healthy donors. In the PCR, 60 Vbeta and 13 Jbeta primers were used. The data were produced by immunoSEQ multiplex PCR, yet TCRdb's version contains in-frame clones alone and is incomplete. This table has around 80,000 clones, more than 60% appearing once. V lost 3 bases to trimming and J lost 1 base, with 9 bases between them. The CDR3 runs to 14 residues. Germline loops: CDR1 MNHEY, CDR2 SVGAGI. The origin of this receptor is a young man in good health and CMV-seropositive. The chain carries TRBV6-5 and TRBJ2-5; perhaps TRBD2 as D (5 bases). The sequenced material came from PBMCs. The CDR3 region is CASSYGAAQETQYF. CDR3 sequence (DNA): TGTGCCAGCAGTTATGGAGCGGCCCAAGAGACCCAGTACTTC.